This TCR beta chain was documented in a study of blood T cell repertoires in COVID-19. In the study overall: Sample material is recorded as cDNA or gDNA derived from T cells, B-cell-depleted T cells, or PBMCs.

The sample holds many counts of this clone. Data came from immunoSEQ multiplex PCR; TCRdb stores just in-frame clones and leaves some out. This sample carries 120,000 or so clones, approximately 83% of them seen once, and the ten largest clones take about 5%. The sample was peripheral blood. This receptor was obtained from a woman in her 70s with acute or convalescent COVID-19.

This chain's CDR3 is CATSRERGGSDTQYF. CDR3 nucleotide sequence: TGTGCCACCAGCAGAGAGCGGGGTGGTTCAGATACGCAGTATTTT. The chain links TRBV15 to TRBJ2-3, with a weak D call TRBD2 (6 bases). From germline, CDR1 is LNHNV and CDR2 YYDKDF (reference sequence). The CDR3 runs to 15 residues. Trimming left V 0 bases short and J 4 bases short, with 11 bases between.